This T cell receptor (beta chain) was captured in a study of PD-1 blockade in classical Hodgkin lymphoma. V dropped 5 bases and J dropped 5 bases, with 15 bases sitting between them. CDR1 and CDR2 from the germline V gene are SEHNR and FQNEAQ (reference sequence). This CDR3 comprises 14 residues. The study, taken as a whole, reports: Those patients who began receiving nivolumab less than 1 year after ASCT had lower diversity, and they were excluded. Complete responders matched newly diagnosed patients in baseline diversity.

Method: immunoSEQ multiplex PCR; TCRdb's copy keeps in-frame clones and lacks some. This table holds around 20,000 clones, 70% to 90% found once. Relapses following autologous stem cell transplantation were seen in all patients, with brentuximab vedotin exposure varying. Regarding this clone: Its specificity is not known.

The receptor's source is a human donor with classical Hodgkin lymphoma. Source: peripheral blood mononuclear cells (PBMCs), taken before the second cycle of nivolumab. The rearrangement links TRBV7-9 to TRBJ1-2; no reliable D call. The DNA of the CDR3 is TGTGCCAGCAGCCCCGGTTCCGGGAGTTATGGCTACACCTTC. Amino acids: CASSPGSGSYGYTF.